One and the same sample provided the 18 T cell receptor beta chains below, sequenced in a study of blood T cell repertoires in COVID-19. The data were produced by immunoSEQ multiplex PCR, yet TCRdb's version contains in-frame clones alone and is incomplete. This sample has 400,000 to 500,000 clones, with 70% to 90% found just once. Sequenced sample: PBMCs or T cells enriched from blood (not recorded which). The source of these receptors is a woman younger than 35 who had been exposed to COVID-19.

The V gene is TRBV6-2 or TRBV6-3, the J gene TRBJ2-1; 7 bases align to TRBD1. J lost 2 bases, V lost 6 bases, and 4 bases had no gene match. CDR3 length equals 14 residues. Germline V gives CDR1 MNHEY, CDR2 SVGEGT. Here the CDR3 DNA reads TGTGCCAGCAGCTTTGGACAGGCCTACAATGAGCAGTTCTTC. This gives the protein CASSFGQAYNEQFF.

The chain carries TRBV11-2 and TRBJ2-3; 7 bases line up with TRBD1. J gave up 4 bases and V 3 bases, and 10 bases lay outside the gene matches. Germline CDR1 and CDR2: SGHAT and FQNNGV. This CDR3 is 16 amino acids long. Here the CDR3 reads CASSFQGGAGADTQYF. CDR3 nucleotide sequence: TGTGCCAGCAGCTTCCAAGGGGGCGCGGGTGCAGATACGCAGTATTTT.

V usage is TRBV7-6 and J usage is TRBJ2-1, with 8 bases aligning to TRBD2. The CDR3 length is 16 residues. With 0 bases clipped from V and 7 bases from J, the junction kept 8 bases outside the gene matches. Per germline, CDR1 SGHVS and CDR2 FNYEAQ. The CDR3: CASSLAQAGAWNEQFF. CDR3 bases: TGTGCCAGCAGCTTAGCGCAAGCGGGAGCCTGGAATGAGCAGTTCTTC.

This chain uses TRBV3-1 (or the pseudogene TRBV3-2) with TRBJ1-1, with 7 nucleotides matching TRBD1. The germline V gene encodes CDR1 LGHDT and CDR2 YNNKEL (reference sequence). The CDR3 has 13 residues. Trimming at V came to 7 bases and at J to 3 bases, leaving 5 bases not matched to a gene. CDR3 nucleotides: TGTGCCAGCACCAGGGGGACCGACACTGAAGCTTTCTTT. This encodes CASTRGTDTEAFF.

The chain uses TRBV18 and TRBJ1-2; D is perhaps TRBD1 (6 bases). The CDR3 consists of 13 residues. With 5 bases removed from V and 6 bases from J, the gap between germline ends came to 13 bases. Germline V CDR1 and CDR2: KGHSH, LQKENI. The CDR3 region has the DNA TGTGCCAGCTCAATACAGGGAACCGATGGCTACACCTTC. This codes for CASSIQGTDGYTF. Variable domain in full (rest from reference TRBV18 and TRBJ1-2): NAGVMQNPRHLVRRRGQEARLRCSPMKGHSHVYWYRQLPEEGLKFMVYLQKENIIDESGMPKERFSAEFPKEGPSILRIQQVVRGDSAAYFCASSIQGTDGYTFGSGTRLTVV.

The gene calls are TRBV29-1 and TRBJ2-7; D ambiguous. With 0 bases removed from V and 2 bases from J, the gap between germline ends came to 11 bases. The CDR3 covers 14 residues. Germline V CDR1 and CDR2: SQVTM, ANQGSEA. CDR3 sequence reads: CSVEDSRQAYEQYF. The DNA of the CDR3 is TGCAGCGTTGAAGATTCGCGGCAAGCCTACGAGCAGTACTTC.

The rearrangement joins TRBV5-1 to TRBJ1-6; TRBD1 matches 7 bases. CDR3 length: 14 residues. The germline CDR1 and CDR2 sequences are SGHRS and YFSETQ. V lost 0 bases to trimming and J lost 11 bases; unmatched junction nucleotides: 5. This CDR3 reads CASSLGQGGAPLHF. The CDR3 DNA is TGCGCCAGCAGCTTGGGACAGGGAGGTGCACCCCTCCACTTT. The entire variable domain, with the rest obtained from reference TRBV5-1 and TRBJ1-6, is as follows: KAGVTQTPRYLIKTRGQQVTLSCSPISGHRSVSWYQQTPGQGLQFLFEYFSETQRNKGNFPGRFSGRQFSNSRSEMNVSTLELGDSALYLCASSLGQGGAPLHFGNGTRLTVT.

The chain couples TRBV30 to TRBJ1-6, with TRBD1 matching 7 bases. Germline lookup yields CDR1 GTSNPN and CDR2 SVGIG (reference sequence). V gave up 0 bases and J gave up 9 bases; unmatched junction bases: 8. The CDR3 runs 15 residues. This CDR3 is CAWSVQPSGGSPLHF. DNA for the CDR3: TGTGCCTGGAGTGTACAACCTTCAGGGGGTTCACCCCTCCACTTT.

The rearrangement joins TRBV18 to TRBJ2-7; D unresolved. This CDR3 contains 13 residues. In germline, CDR1 is KGHSH, CDR2 LQKENI. Trimming stripped 3 bases from V and 1 base from J, with 7 bases between. In nucleotides, the CDR3 is TGTGCCAGCTCACCGCAGGAATCCTACGAGCAGTACTTC. It encodes CASSPQESYEQYF.

The gene calls are TRBV4-2 and TRBJ2-1; TRBD1 might be the D (6 bases). Germline CDR1 is LGHNA and CDR2 is YNFKEQ. The CDR3 extends over 15 amino acids. V was shortened by 1 base and J by 6 bases, with 13 bases between the two germline ends. The CDR3 coding sequence is TGTGCCAGCAGCCAAGGGGTCGGCAGGGGCAATGAGCAGTTCTTC. Protein sequence: CASSQGVGRGNEQFF.

This clone was counted a single time. The chain has TRBV10-3 and TRBJ1-3; 8 nucleotides match TRBD1. The CDR3 length is 15 residues. Germline values: CDR1 ENHRY, CDR2 SYGVKD. V lost 3 bases and J lost 8; bases outside the gene matches: 9. CDR3 amino acids: CAISDHPQGADTIYF. CDR3 coding DNA: TGTGCCATCAGTGACCACCCCCAGGGGGCGGACACCATATATTTT.

The chain has TRBV4-1 and TRBJ1-3, with 7 nucleotides matching TRBD1. This CDR3 contains 16 residues. Germline values: CDR1 MGHRA, CDR2 YSYEKL. With V trimmed by 1 base and J by 2 bases, 5 bases remained unmatched. The chain's CDR3 is CASSQAETGAGNTIYF. CDR3 in DNA: TGCGCCAGCAGCCAAGCGGAAACAGGGGCTGGAAACACCATATATTTT.

The gene calls are TRBV7-8 and TRBJ2-7, with 9 positions matching TRBD1. This CDR3 contains 14 residues. Unmatched junction bases numbered 9, after V lost 5 bases and J lost 7 bases. Germline CDR1 reads SGHVS; CDR2 reads FQNEAQ. The CDR3, as DNA: TGTGCCAGCAGCCCCCAACAGGGGGCACGGGAGCAGTACTTC. It codes for CASSPQQGAREQYF.

Remarks on this clone: With a much larger clone just one base away, this may be a read error. J is TRBJ1-1 and V is TRBV11-1, with 7 bases that match TRBD1. The V gene end was trimmed by 5 bases and the J gene end by 1 base; junction bases not matched to a gene: 4. This CDR3 contains 14 residues. Germline values: CDR1 SGHAT, CDR2 FQDESV (reference sequence). In nucleotides, the CDR3 is TGTGCCAGCAGCCCCCGGACAGGGAACACTGAAGCTTTCTTT. This encodes CASSPRTGNTEAFF.

This chain links TRBV2 with TRBJ1-6; D perhaps matches TRBD1 (6 bases). The CDR3 contains 16 residues. V was shortened by 4 bases and J by 7 bases, with 17 bases between the two germline ends. Germline V lookup: CDR1 SNHLY, CDR2 FYNNEI. The CDR3: CASSGDSGAANSPLHF. The CDR3 region has the DNA TGTGCCAGCAGTGGAGACTCAGGGGCCGCGAATTCACCCCTCCACTTT.

This clone is a singleton in its sample. The chain carries TRBV7-3 and TRBJ1-1; D unclear. The germline V gene has CDR1 SGHTA and CDR2 FQGTGA. The V end lost 1 base, the J end lost 0 bases, and 18 bases lay between the germline ends. CDR3 length: 18 amino acids. DNA for the CDR3: TGTGCCAGCAGCTTAAAACAGAAGAAGAATGCCTTGAACACTGAAGCTTTCTTT. This gives the protein CASSLKQKKNALNTEAFF.

The chain employs TRBV6-5 and TRBJ1-5; D is unclear. The CDR3 runs 13 residues. The germline CDR1 and CDR2 sequences are MNHEY and SVGAGI. The V and J ends lost 6 bases and 10 bases respectively, with 16 bases between them. CDR3 sequence: CASSTHAVEPQHF. The CDR3 coding sequence is TGTGCCAGCAGCACCCATGCCGTAGAACCCCAGCATTTT.

The chain links TRBV27 to TRBJ1-1; D is possibly TRBD1 (5 bases). The ends were cut back, 3 bases at V and 5 bases at J, with 13 bases in the middle. This CDR3 region has 14 residues. Looked up from germline, CDR1 is MNHEY and CDR2 is SMNVEV (reference sequence). DNA of the CDR3: TGTGCCAGCAGTTTTGGCCAGGGTCGAACTGAAGCTTTCTTT. As protein: CASSFGQGRTEAFF.